This T cell receptor (beta chain) comes out of a study of cytomegalovirus exposure and HLA in healthy donors. Study outcomes and limitations: The authors reported that TCR beta sequences could predict HLA-A and HLA-B alleles. These predictions were accurate for most subjects in the first cohort.

Points on this clone: Antigen specificity is unknown.

The PCR employed 60 Vbeta primers together with 13 Jbeta primers. The assay was immunoSEQ multiplex PCR, and TCRdb's table has in-frame clones only and misses some. The sample carries roughly 240,000 clones, 82% recorded once. The V and J ends lost 4 bases and 1 base respectively, with 10 bases between them. The CDR3 totals 14 residues. Germline V gives CDR1 MDHEN, CDR2 SYDVKM. This clonotype was obtained from a woman between 35 and 50 years old in good health and CMV-seropositive. The sample was PBMCs. J is TRBJ1-1 and V is TRBV28; D not certain. The CDR3 here is CASSSPTANTEAFF. CDR3 bases: TGTGCCAGCAGTTCTCCTACAGCGAACACTGAAGCTTTCTTT.